These T cell receptor beta chains were read from a single sample in a study of neurological immune-mediated disorders. Each CDR3 protein gets one entry after TCRdb re-called the 5' RACE reads with MiXCR. The profile shows about 19,000 distinct CDR3 sequences, over 2.5% of them singletons. The sequenced sample was PBMCs. The receptors were sampled from a woman aged 18-29 years with multiple sclerosis. The CDR3 runs from the conserved cysteine through the conserved F or W. The D gene is left open where the match is weak. Not every row has a clone size; where given, it reads once, few, many or a size class.

D	size	length	J	V	DNA	CDR3
-	many	12	TRBJ1-2	TRBV7-8	TGTGCCAGCAGCCCCCCGAACTATGGCTACACCTTC	CASSPPNYGYTF
-	many	15	TRBJ1-4	TRBV5-1	TGCGCCAGCAGCGACGGACGGACAACTAATGAAAAACTGTTTTTT	CASSDGRTTNEKLFF
-	many	11	TRBJ1-2	TRBV9	TGTGCCAGCAGCGCCACATCTGGCTACACCTTC	CASSATSGYTF
-	many	13	TRBJ2-5	TRBV9	TGTGCCAGCAGCGGGACTCCCCAAGAGACCCAGTACTTC	CASSGTPQETQYF
TRBD2	many	20	TRBJ2-1	TRBV6-2/TRBV6-3	TGTGCCAGCAGTTACTCCGTTGCGGGAGGGGTAACAAGCTCCTACAATGAGCAGTTCTTC	CASSYSVAGGVTSSYNEQFF
-	-	13	TRBJ1-2	TRBV7-9	TGTGCCAGCAGCTTAGAGCGGGAATATGGCTACACCTTC	CASSLEREYGYTF
TRBD1	many	13	TRBJ1-2	TRBV10-2	TGCGCCAGCAGGGGACAGGGAAACTATGGCTACACCTTC	CASRGQGNYGYTF
-	many	13	TRBJ2-5	TRBV5-6	TGTGCCAGCAGCTACAGGGTAGGAGAGACCCAGTACTTC	CASSYRVGETQYF
TRBD2	many	13	TRBJ2-1	TRBV7-3	TGTGCCAGCAGCACGGGGACTAGCGGTGAGCAGTTCTTC	CASSTGTSGEQFF
-	many	17	TRBJ1-3	TRBV6-6	TGTGCCAGCAGTTACTCGAGTGTCGCCAGCTCTGGAAACACCATATATTTT	CASSYSSVASSGNTIYF
-	many	16	TRBJ2-1	TRBV20-1	TGCAGTGCTAGAGATCACCTTCGTCACTCCTACAATGAGCAGTTCTTC	CSARDHLRHSYNEQFF
-	many	15	TRBJ2-7	TRBV6-5	TGTGCCAGCAGTTACTCAACAGGGGGGGGCTACGAGCAGTACTTC	CASSYSTGGGYEQYF
-	many	12	TRBJ1-1	TRBV20-1	TGCAGTGCTAGTATAGGGGTCACTGAAGCTTTCTTT	CSASIGVTEAFF
-	many	14	TRBJ1-1	TRBV7-2	TGTGCCAGCAGCTTAATCGGTCGAGGGGATGAAGCTTTCTTT	CASSLIGRGDEAFF
-	many	11	TRBJ1-1	TRBV10-3	TGTGCCACGCTAGATAGGGCTGAAGCTTTCTTT	CATLDRAEAFF
TRBD1	many	17	TRBJ1-2	TRBV4-1	TGCGCCAGCAGCCAAGATCGGGACAGCCGGACCTTCTATGGCTACACCTTC	CASSQDRDSRTFYGYTF
TRBD1	many	17	TRBJ2-6	TRBV28	TGTGCCAGCAGTCCACGGGACAGGGGCTCTGGGGCCAACGTCCTGACTTTC	CASSPRDRGSGANVLTF
-	many	12	TRBJ2-3	TRBV20-1	TGCAGTGCAAAACTTCTTACAGATACGCAGTATTTT	CSAKLLTDTQYF
-	many	16	TRBJ2-3	TRBV7-7	TGTGCTAGCAGCTTAGGCCGACTGGGGAGCACAGATACGCAGTATTTT	CASSLGRLGSTDTQYF
-	-	13	TRBJ2-5	TRBV20-1	TGCAGTGCTAGGGAGGGAGTACAAGAGACCCAGTACTTC	CSAREGVQETQYF
TRBD1	many	15	TRBJ1-1	TRBV5-1	TGCGCCAGCAGCGGGGGGACAGCCGAAAACACTGAAGCTTTCTTT	CASSGGTAENTEAFF
TRBD1	many	11	TRBJ2-1	TRBV28	TGTGCCAGCAGCTGGGACAGGGAGCAGTTCTTC	CASSWDREQFF
-	many	11	TRBJ2-2	TRBV20-1	TGCAGTGCTAGGGGTACCGGGGAGCTGTTTTTT	CSARGTGELFF
-	many	16	TRBJ1-6	TRBV7-3	TGTGCCAGCAGCTTATCACGCTGGGGCCCGGGGTCACCCCTCCACTTT	CASSLSRWGPGSPLHF
-	many	13	TRBJ2-1	TRBV5-1	TGCGCCAGCAGTCCTCCCCCGTACAATGAGCAGTTCTTC	CASSPPPYNEQFF
-	many	12	TRBJ1-2	TRBV6-5	TGTGCCAGCAGTTACTCGCGGGGCGGCTACACCTTC	CASSYSRGGYTF
-	many	12	TRBJ1-6	TRBV18	TGTGCCAGCTCACGAGAAATTTCACCCCTCCACTTT	CASSREISPLHF
-	many	13	TRBJ1-2	TRBV6-5	TGTGCCAGCAGTTACTCGAGGGGCTATGGCTACACCTTC	CASSYSRGYGYTF
TRBD1	many	14	TRBJ2-1	TRBV11-2	TGTGCCAGCAGCTTAGATCAGGGGACAGCAGAGCAGTTCTTC	CASSLDQGTAEQFF
-	many	14	TRBJ2-2	TRBV27	TGTGCCTCCGGGGCCCCCCGAGCCCCCGGGGAGCTGTTTTTT	CASGAPRAPGELFF
-	many	11	TRBJ1-4	TRBV29-1	TGCAGCGTTCGGACAGCGGGAAAACTGTTTTTT	CSVRTAGKLFF
-	many	16	TRBJ2-5	TRBV10-3	TGTGCCATCAGCGGTGATGGGGGGGGCCTCTCGGAGACCCAGTACTTC	CAISGDGGGLSETQYF
-	many	13	TRBJ2-5	TRBV12-3/TRBV12-4	TGTGCCAGCAGTTTGGGTAGTTCGAAGACCCAGTACTTC	CASSLGSSKTQYF
-	many	15	TRBJ2-7	TRBV7-3	TGTGCCAGCAGCTTTCAGGCTGGCAACTCCTACGAGCAGTACTTC	CASSFQAGNSYEQYF